The subject of this entry is one TCR beta chain. In the source study's methods: Counts of nucleated cells, estimated from reference gene primer amplification, were obtained. Sequencing used immunoSEQ multiplex PCR; TCRdb keeps in-frame clones, though not all of them. D and trimming were read from the DNA, whereas the V and J calls and clone size are those reported in that table. The sample yields 150,000 to 200,000 clones, about 87% seen once. Per the germline V gene, CDR1 is ENHRY and CDR2 is SYGVKD. This CDR3 comprises 12 residues. The V end lost 11 bases, the J end lost 4 bases, and 14 bases lay between the germline ends. The data were taken from a study of blood T cell repertoires in COVID-19. Study-wide background: The study drew acute and convalescent COVID-19 samples from the United States, Italy and Spain. T cells, B-cell-depleted T cells, or PBMCs provided the cDNA or gDNA that served as material.

This receptor was taken from a woman aged 50 to 65 with acute or convalescent COVID-19. Sequencing input: peripheral blood. The chain combines TRBV10-3 with TRBJ1-1; D is uncertain. CDR3 DNA sequence: TGTGCCTCCTCGGACTACGGCACTGAAGCTTTCTTT. This codes for CASSDYGTEAFF.